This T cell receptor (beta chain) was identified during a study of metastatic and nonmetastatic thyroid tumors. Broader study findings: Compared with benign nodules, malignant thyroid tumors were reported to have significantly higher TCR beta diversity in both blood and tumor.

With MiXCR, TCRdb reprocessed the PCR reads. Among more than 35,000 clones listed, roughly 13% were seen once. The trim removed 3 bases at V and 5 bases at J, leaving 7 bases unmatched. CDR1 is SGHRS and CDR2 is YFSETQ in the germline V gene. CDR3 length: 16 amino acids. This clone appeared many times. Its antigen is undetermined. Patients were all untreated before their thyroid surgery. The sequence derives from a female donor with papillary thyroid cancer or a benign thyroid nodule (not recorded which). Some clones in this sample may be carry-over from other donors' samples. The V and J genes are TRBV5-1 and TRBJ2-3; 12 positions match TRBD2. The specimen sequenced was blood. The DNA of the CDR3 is TGCGCCAGCAGCTCCTCTGGACTAGCGGGATTAGATACGCAGTATTTT. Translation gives CASSSSGLAGLDTQYF.